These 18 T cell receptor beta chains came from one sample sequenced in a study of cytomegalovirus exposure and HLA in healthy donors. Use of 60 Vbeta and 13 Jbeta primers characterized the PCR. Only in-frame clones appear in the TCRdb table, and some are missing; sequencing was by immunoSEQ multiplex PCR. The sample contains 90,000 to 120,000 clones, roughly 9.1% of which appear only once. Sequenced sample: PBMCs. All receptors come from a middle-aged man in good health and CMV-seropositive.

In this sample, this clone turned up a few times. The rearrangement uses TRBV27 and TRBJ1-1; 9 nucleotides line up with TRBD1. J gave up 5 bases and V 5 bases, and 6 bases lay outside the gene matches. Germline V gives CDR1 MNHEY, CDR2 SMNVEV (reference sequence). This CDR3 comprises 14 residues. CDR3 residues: CASSMGQGFTEAFF. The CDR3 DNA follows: TGTGCCAGCAGTATGGGACAGGGCTTTACTGAAGCTTTCTTT.

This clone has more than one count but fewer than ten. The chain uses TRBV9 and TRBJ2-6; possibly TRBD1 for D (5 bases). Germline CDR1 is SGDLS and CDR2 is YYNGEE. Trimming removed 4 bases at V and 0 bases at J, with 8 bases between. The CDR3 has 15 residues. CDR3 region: CASSLDSSGANVLTF. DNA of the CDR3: TGTGCCAGCAGCCTCGACAGCTCTGGGGCCAACGTCCTGACTTTC.

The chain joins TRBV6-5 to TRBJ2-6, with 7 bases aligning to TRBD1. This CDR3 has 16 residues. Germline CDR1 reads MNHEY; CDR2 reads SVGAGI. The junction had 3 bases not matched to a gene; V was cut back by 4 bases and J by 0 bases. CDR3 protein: CASSLGQISGANVLTF. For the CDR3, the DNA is TGTGCCAGCAGTTTGGGACAGATCTCTGGGGCCAACGTCCTGACTTTC.

CDR3 region: CASSRSPGQETQYF. In DNA form, the CDR3 reads TGTGCCAGCAGTAGATCGCCGGGACAAGAGACCCAGTACTTC. The chain recombines TRBV7-2 with TRBJ2-5, with D maybe TRBD2 (5 bases). The V and J ends lost 6 bases and 2 bases respectively, with 13 bases between them. The CDR3 sequence is 14 residues long. Germline-derived CDR1 and CDR2 are SGHTA and FQGNSA. The entire variable domain, with the rest obtained from reference TRBV7-2 and TRBJ2-5, is as follows: GAGVSQSPSNKVTEKGKDVELRCDPISGHTALYWYRQSLGQGLEFLIYFQGNSAPDKSGLPSDRFSAERTGGSVSTLTIQRTQQEDSAVYLCASSRSPGQETQYFGPGTRLLVL.

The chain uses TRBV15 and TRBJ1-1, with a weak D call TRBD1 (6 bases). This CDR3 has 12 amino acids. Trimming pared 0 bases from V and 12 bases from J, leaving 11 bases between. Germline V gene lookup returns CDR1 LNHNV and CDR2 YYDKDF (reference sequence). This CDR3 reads CATSRDNGTPFF. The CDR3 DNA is TGTGCCACCAGCAGAGATAATGGGACACCTTTCTTT.

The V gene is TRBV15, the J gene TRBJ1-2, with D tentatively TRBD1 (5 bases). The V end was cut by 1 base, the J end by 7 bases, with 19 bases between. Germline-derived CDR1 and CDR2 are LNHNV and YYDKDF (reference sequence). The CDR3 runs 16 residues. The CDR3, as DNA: TGTGCCACCAGCAGAGCCCAACAGGTTGATCTTCGTGGCTACACCTTC. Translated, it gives CATSRAQQVDLRGYTF.

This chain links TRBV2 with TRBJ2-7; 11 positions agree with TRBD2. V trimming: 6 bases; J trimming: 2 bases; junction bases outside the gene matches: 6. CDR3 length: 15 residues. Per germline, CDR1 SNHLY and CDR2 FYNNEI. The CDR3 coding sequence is TGTGCCAGCAGGGCGACTAGCGGGACGACCTACGAGCAGTACTTC. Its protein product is CASRATSGTTYEQYF.

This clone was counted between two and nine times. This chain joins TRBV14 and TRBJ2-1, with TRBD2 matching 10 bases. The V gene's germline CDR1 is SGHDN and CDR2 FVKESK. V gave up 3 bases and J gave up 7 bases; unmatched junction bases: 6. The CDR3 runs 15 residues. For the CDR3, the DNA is TGTGCCAGCAGCCAGGTAGCGGGAGGAAGTAATGAGCAGTTCTTC. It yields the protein CASSQVAGGSNEQFF.

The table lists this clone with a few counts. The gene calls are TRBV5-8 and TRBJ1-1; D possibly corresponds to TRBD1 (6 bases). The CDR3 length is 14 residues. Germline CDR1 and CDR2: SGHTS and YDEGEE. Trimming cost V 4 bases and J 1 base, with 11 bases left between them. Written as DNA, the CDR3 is TGTGCCAGCAGCGCTACAGGGACGAACACTGAAGCTTTCTTT. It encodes CASSATGTNTEAFF.

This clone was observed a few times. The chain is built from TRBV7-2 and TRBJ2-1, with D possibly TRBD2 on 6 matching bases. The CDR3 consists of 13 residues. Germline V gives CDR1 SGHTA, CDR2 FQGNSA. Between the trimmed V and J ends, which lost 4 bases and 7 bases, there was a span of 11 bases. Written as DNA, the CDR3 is TGTGCCAGCAGCTGGCGACGGGAGAATGAGCAGTTCTTC. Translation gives CASSWRRENEQFF. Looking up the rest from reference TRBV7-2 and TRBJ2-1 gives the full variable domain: GAGVSQSPSNKVTEKGKDVELRCDPISGHTALYWYRQSLGQGLEFLIYFQGNSAPDKSGLPSDRFSAERTGGSVSTLTIQRTQQEDSAVYLCASSWRRENEQFFGPGTRLTVL.

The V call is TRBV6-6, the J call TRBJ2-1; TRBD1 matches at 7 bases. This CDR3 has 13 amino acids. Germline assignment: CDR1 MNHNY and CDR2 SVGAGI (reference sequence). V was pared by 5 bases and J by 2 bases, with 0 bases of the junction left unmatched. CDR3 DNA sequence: TGTGCCAGCAGTGACAGGGCCTACAATGAGCAGTTCTTC. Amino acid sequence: CASSDRAYNEQFF.

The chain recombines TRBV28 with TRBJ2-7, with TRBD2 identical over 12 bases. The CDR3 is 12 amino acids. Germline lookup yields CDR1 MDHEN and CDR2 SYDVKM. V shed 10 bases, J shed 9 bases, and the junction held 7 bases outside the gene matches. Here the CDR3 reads CAIGTSGPRQYF. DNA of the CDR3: TGTGCCATCGGGACTAGCGGGCCCCGGCAGTACTTC.

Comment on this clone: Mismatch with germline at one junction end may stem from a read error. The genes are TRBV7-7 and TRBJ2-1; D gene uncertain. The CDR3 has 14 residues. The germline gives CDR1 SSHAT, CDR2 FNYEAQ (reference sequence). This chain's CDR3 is CASSLSRSVNEQFF. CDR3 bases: TGTGCTAGCAGCTTAAGTCGAAGCGTGAATGAGCAGTTCTTC.

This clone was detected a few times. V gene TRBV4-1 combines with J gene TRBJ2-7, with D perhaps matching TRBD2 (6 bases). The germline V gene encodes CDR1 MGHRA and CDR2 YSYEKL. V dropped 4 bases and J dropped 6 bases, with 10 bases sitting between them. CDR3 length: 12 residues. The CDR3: CASSPGLPEQYF. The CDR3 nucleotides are TGCGCCAGCAGCCCGGGACTCCCCGAGCAGTACTTC.

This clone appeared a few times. CDR3 region: CSVEDNPGGEGYTF. In nucleotides, the CDR3 is TGCAGCGTTGAAGACAACCCCGGTGGGGAGGGCTACACCTTC. V is TRBV29-1 and J is TRBJ1-2; no firm D call. The V end lost 0 bases, the J end lost 8 bases, and 16 bases lay between the germline ends. CDR1 and CDR2 (germline): SQVTM, ANQGSEA. The length of the CDR3 is 14 residues.

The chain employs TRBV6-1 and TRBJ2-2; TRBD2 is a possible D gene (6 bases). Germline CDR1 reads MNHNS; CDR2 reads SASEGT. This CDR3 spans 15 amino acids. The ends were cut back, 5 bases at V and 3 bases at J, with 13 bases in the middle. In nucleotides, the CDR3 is TGTGCCAGCAGTCCCCGGGGGTGGTACACCGGGGAGCTGTTTTTT. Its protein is CASSPRGWYTGELFF.

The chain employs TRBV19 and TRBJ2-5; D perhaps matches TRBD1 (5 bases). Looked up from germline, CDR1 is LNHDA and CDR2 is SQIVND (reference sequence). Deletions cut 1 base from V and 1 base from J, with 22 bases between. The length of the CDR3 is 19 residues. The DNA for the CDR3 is TGTGCCAGTAGTATAGGCTGGGTGGGGCAGACCTCCCCCCAAGAGACCCAGTACTTC. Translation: CASSIGWVGQTSPQETQYF.

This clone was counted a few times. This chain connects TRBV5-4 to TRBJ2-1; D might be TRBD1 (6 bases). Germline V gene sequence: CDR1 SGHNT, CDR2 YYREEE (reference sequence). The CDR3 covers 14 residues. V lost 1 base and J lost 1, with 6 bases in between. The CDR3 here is CASSLQGSYNEQFF. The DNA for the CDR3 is TGTGCCAGCAGCTTGCAGGGGTCCTACAATGAGCAGTTCTTC.